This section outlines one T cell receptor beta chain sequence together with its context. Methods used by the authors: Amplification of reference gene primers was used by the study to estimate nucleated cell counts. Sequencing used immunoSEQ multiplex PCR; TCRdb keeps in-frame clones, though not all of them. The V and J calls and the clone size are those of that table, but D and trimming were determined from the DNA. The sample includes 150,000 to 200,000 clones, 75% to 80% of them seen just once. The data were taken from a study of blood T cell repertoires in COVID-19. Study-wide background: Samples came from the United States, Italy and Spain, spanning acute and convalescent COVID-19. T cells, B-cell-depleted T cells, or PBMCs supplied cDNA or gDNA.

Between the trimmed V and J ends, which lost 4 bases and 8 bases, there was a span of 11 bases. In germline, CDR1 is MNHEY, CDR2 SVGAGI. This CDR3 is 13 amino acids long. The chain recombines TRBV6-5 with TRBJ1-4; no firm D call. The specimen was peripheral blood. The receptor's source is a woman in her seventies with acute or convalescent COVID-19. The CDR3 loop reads CASSLLEREKLFF. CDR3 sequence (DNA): TGTGCCAGCAGTTTATTAGAACGGGAAAAACTGTTTTTT.